This TCR beta chain was identified in a study of cytomegalovirus exposure and HLA in healthy donors. Overall study findings and caveats: Later, TCR association rates were found to vary by HLA locus, highest for DRB1 and lowest for HLA-C. A later analysis linked a missense variant in DCLRE1C to the trimming of TCR beta V and J genes.

J was trimmed by 2 bases and V by 3 bases; bases with no gene match: 4. The germline V gene has CDR1 LNHDA and CDR2 SQIVND (reference sequence). The length of the CDR3 is 16 residues. Regarding this clone: The antigen is not known.

Vbeta (60) and Jbeta (13) primers were used in the PCR. Generated by immunoSEQ multiplex PCR, the TCRdb table keeps only in-frame clones and is missing some. The sample includes nearly 95,000 clones, roughly two thirds seen only once; the top ten take just under 6.5%. Sequenced sample: PBMCs. The V call is TRBV19, the J call TRBJ2-7; 13 bases map to TRBD2. This TCR came from a woman in her twenties or thirties in good health and CMV-seronegative. The CDR3 is CASSIGGTSGTYEQYF. For the CDR3, the DNA is TGTGCCAGTAGTATTGGGGGGACTAGCGGGACCTACGAGCAGTACTTC.